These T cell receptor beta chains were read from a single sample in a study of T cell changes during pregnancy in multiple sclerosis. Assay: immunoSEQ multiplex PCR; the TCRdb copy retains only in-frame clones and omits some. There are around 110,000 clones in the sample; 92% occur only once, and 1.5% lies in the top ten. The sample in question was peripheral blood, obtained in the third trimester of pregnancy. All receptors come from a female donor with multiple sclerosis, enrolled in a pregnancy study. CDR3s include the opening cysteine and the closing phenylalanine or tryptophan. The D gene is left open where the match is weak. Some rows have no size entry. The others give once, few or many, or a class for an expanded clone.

CDR3 protein: CASSLEGTASTDTQYF
CDR3 DNA: TGCGCCAGCAGCTTGGAGGGGACAGCAAGCACAGATACGCAGTATTTT
J gene: TRBJ2-3
D gene: TRBD1
V gene: TRBV5-1
clone size: -

CDR3 protein: CASSKLQGSPYNEQFF
CDR3 DNA: TGTGCCAGTAGTAAATTACAGGGATCCCCCTACAATGAGCAGTTCTTC
J gene: TRBJ2-1
D gene: -
V gene: TRBV19
clone size: -

CDR3 protein: CASSSSPGTDTQYF
CDR3 DNA: TGCGCCAGCAGCTCCAGTCCCGGGACAGATACGCAGTATTTT
J gene: TRBJ2-3
D gene: -
V gene: TRBV5-1
clone size: -

CDR3 protein: CASSETGTGLYGYTF
CDR3 DNA: TGTGCCAGCAGTGAGACCGGGACAGGGCTCTATGGCTACACCTTC
J gene: TRBJ1-2
D gene: TRBD1
V gene: TRBV6-4
clone size: -

CDR3 protein: CASSGGVTGLSYEQYF
CDR3 DNA: TGTGCCAGCAGCGGGGGGGTGACAGGTCTTTCCTACGAGCAGTACTTC
J gene: TRBJ2-7
D gene: TRBD2
V gene: TRBV28
clone size: -

CDR3 protein: CASSVPRASPSYNEQFF
CDR3 DNA: TGCGCCAGCAGCGTCCCCCGGGCTAGCCCATCCTACAATGAGCAGTTCTTC
J gene: TRBJ2-1
D gene: -
V gene: TRBV4-1
clone size: -

CDR3 protein: CSVHCGIIRTGYGYTF
CDR3 DNA: TGCAGCGTTCACTGCGGGATTATTCGGACAGGCTATGGCTACACCTTC
J gene: TRBJ1-2
D gene: TRBD1
V gene: TRBV29-1
clone size: -

CDR3 protein: CASSFGSSGANVLTF
CDR3 DNA: TGTGCCAGCAGTTTTGGCAGCTCTGGGGCCAACGTCCTGACTTTC
J gene: TRBJ2-6
D gene: -
V gene: TRBV27
clone size: -

CDR3 protein: CASSQVQAYPTDTQYF
CDR3 DNA: TGCGCCAGCAGCCAAGTCCAGGCTTACCCCACAGATACGCAGTATTTT
J gene: TRBJ2-3
D gene: -
V gene: TRBV4-1
clone size: few

CDR3 protein: CASSQNRGQGTDTQYF
CDR3 DNA: TGCGCCAGCAGCCAAAACAGGGGGCAGGGCACAGATACGCAGTATTTT
J gene: TRBJ2-3
D gene: TRBD1
V gene: TRBV4-1
clone size: -

CDR3 protein: CASSQLRAGRASSYNEQFF
CDR3 DNA: TGTGCCAGCAGCCAACTCCGCGCCGGGAGGGCCAGCTCCTACAATGAGCAGTTCTTC
J gene: TRBJ2-1
D gene: TRBD2
V gene: TRBV4-2
clone size: -

CDR3 protein: CATSSPGQGEGSYEQYF
CDR3 DNA: TGTGCCACCAGCAGCCCCGGACAGGGGGAGGGCTCCTACGAGCAGTACTTC
J gene: TRBJ2-7
D gene: TRBD1
V gene: TRBV15
clone size: -